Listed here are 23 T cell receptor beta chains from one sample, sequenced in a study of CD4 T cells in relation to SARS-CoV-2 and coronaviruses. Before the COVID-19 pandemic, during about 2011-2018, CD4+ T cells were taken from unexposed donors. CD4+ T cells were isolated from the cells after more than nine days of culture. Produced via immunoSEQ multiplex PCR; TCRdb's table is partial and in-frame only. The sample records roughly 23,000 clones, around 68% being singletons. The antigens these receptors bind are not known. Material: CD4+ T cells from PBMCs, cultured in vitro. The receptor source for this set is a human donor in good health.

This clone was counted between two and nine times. The CDR3 is CASSPPGGIEAFF. As DNA, the CDR3 is TGTGCCAGCAGCCCCCCCGGGGGCATTGAAGCTTTCTTT. The rearrangement uses TRBV3-1 (or the pseudogene TRBV3-2) and TRBJ1-1; D is perhaps TRBD1 (6 bases). The CDR3 has 13 residues. Trimming took off 4 bases at V and 7 bases at J, with 13 bases between the two ends. Germline CDR1 and CDR2: LGHDT and YNNKEL (reference sequence).

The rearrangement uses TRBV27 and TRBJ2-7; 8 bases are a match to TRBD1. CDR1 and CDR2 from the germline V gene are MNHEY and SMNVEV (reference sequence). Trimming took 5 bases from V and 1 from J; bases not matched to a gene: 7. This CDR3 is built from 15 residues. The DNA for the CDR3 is TGTGCCAGCAGTACTCTAAGACAGGGGTCCTACGAGCAGTACTTC. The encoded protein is CASSTLRQGSYEQYF.

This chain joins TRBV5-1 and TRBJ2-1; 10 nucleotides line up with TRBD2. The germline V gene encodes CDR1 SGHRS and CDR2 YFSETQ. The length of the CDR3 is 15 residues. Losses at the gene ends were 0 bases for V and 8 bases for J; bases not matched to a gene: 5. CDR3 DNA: TGCGCCAGCAGCTTGGCTAGCGGGAGACGGGATGAGCAGTTCTTC. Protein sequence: CASSLASGRRDEQFF. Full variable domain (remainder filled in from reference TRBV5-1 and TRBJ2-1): KAGVTQTPRYLIKTRGQQVTLSCSPISGHRSVSWYQQTPGQGLQFLFEYFSETQRNKGNFPGRFSGRQFSNSRSEMNVSTLELGDSALYLCASSLASGRRDEQFFGPGTRLTVL.

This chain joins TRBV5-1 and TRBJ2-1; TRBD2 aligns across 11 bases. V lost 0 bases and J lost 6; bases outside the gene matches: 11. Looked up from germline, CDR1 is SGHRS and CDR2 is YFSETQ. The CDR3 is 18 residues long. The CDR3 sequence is CASSLAPATSGIVNEQFF. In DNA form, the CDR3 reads TGCGCCAGCAGCTTGGCCCCCGCGACTAGCGGGATTGTCAATGAGCAGTTCTTC. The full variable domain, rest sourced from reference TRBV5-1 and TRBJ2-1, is KAGVTQTPRYLIKTRGQQVTLSCSPISGHRSVSWYQQTPGQGLQFLFEYFSETQRNKGNFPGRFSGRQFSNSRSEMNVSTLELGDSALYLCASSLAPATSGIVNEQFFGPGTRLTVL.

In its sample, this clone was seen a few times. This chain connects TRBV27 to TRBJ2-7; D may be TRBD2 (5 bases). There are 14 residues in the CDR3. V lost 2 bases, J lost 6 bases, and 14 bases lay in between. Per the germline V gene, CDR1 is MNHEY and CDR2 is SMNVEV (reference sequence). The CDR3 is CASSLATGLGEQYF. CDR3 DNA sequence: TGTGCCAGCAGTTTAGCGACGGGGTTGGGCGAGCAGTACTTC.

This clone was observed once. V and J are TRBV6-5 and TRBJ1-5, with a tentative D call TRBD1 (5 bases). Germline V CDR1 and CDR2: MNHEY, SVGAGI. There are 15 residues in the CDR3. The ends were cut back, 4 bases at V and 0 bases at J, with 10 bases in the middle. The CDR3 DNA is TGTGCCAGCAGTTCCGGGGGGAATAGCAATCAGCCCCAGCATTTT. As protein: CASSSGGNSNQPQHF.

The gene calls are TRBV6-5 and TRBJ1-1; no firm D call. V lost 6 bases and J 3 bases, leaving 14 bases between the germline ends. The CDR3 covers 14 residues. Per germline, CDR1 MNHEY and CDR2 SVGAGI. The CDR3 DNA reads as TGTGCCAGCAGAAAGGTTAATTATTACACTGAAGCTTTCTTT. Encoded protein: CASRKVNYYTEAFF.

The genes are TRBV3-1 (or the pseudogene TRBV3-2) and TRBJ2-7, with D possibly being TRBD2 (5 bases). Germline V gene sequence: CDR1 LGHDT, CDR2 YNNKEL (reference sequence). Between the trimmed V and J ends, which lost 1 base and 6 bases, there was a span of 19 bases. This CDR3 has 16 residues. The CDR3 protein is CASSQGSSGAQSEQYF. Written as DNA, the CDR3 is TGTGCCAGCAGCCAAGGGTCCAGCGGCGCACAGTCCGAGCAGTACTTC.

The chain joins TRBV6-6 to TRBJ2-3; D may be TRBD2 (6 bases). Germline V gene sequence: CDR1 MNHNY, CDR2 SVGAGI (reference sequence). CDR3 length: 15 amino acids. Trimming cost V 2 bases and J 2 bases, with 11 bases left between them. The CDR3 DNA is TGTGCCAGCAGTTACGCTAGCGCTTCCACAGATACGCAGTATTTT. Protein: CASSYASASTDTQYF.

Written as DNA, the CDR3 is TGCGCCAGCAGCTTGACTAGCGGGGTAGATACGCAGTATTTT. The encoded protein is CASSLTSGVDTQYF. The chain recombines TRBV5-1 with TRBJ2-3; 10 positions match TRBD2. Germline CDR1 SGHRS, CDR2 YFSETQ. Losses at the gene ends were 1 base for V and 5 bases for J; bases not matched to a gene: 1. The CDR3 contains 14 residues. The whole variable domain, filled in from reference TRBV5-1 and TRBJ2-3, reads KAGVTQTPRYLIKTRGQQVTLSCSPISGHRSVSWYQQTPGQGLQFLFEYFSETQRNKGNFPGRFSGRQFSNSRSEMNVSTLELGDSALYLCASSLTSGVDTQYFGPGTRLTVL.

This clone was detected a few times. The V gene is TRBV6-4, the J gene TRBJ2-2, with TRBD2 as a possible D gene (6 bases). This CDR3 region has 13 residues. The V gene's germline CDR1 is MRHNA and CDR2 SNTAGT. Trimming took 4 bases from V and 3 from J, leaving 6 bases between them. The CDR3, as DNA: TGTGCCAGCAGTGCGGGGGACACCGGGGAGCTGTTTTTT. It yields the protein CASSAGDTGELFF.

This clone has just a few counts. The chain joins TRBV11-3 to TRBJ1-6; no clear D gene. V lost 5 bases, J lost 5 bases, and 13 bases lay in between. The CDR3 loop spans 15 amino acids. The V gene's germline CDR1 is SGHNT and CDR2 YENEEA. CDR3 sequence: CASSQGFGDNSPLHF. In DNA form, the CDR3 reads TGTGCCAGCAGCCAAGGGTTCGGAGATAATTCACCCCTCCACTTT.

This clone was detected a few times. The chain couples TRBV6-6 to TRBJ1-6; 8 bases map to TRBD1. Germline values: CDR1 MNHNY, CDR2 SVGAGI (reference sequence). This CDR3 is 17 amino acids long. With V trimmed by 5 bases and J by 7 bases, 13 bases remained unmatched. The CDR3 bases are TGTGCCAGCAGTCCTGGACAGGGCAGGCGGAAGAATTCACCCCTCCACTTT. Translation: CASSPGQGRRKNSPLHF.

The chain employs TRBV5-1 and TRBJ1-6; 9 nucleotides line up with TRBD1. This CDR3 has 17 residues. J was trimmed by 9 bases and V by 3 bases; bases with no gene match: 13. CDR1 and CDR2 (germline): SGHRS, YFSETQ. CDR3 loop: CASSSDLPGQGVSPLHF. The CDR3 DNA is TGCGCCAGCAGCTCAGATCTGCCGGGACAGGGAGTTTCACCCCTCCACTTT.

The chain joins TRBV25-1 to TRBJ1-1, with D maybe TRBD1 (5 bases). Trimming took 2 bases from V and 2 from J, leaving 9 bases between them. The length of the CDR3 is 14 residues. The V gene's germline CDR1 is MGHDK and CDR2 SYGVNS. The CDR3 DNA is TGTGCCAGCAGTGAACTCGACAGCAACACTGAAGCTTTCTTT. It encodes CASSELDSNTEAFF.

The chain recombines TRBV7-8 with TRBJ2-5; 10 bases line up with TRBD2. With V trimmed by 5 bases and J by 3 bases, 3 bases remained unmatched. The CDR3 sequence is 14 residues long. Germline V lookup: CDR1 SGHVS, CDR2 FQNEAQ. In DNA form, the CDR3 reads TGTGCCAGCAGCCGAGGACTAGCGGAAGAGACCCAGTACTTC. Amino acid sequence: CASSRGLAEETQYF.

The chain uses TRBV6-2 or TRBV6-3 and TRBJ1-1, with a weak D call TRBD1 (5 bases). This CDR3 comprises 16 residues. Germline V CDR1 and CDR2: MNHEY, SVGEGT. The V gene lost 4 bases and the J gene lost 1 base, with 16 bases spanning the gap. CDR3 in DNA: TGTGCCAGCAGTTTCGCATCGCACGGGACGAACACTGAAGCTTTCTTT. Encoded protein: CASSFASHGTNTEAFF.

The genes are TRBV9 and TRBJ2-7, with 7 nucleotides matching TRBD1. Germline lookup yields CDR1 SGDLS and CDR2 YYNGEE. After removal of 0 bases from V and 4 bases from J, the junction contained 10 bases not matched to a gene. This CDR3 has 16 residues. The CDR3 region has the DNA TGTGCCAGCAGCGTAGGACCGGGGACAGACCTGTACGAGCAGTACTTC. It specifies CASSVGPGTDLYEQYF. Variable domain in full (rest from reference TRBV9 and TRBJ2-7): DSGVTQTPKHLITATGQRVTLRCSPRSGDLSVYWYQQSLDQGLQFLIQYYNGEERAKGNILERFSAQQFPDLHSELNLSSLELGDSALYFCASSVGPGTDLYEQYFGPGTRLTVT.

The CDR3 loop reads CASSYEGPGQPQHF. The CDR3 coding sequence is TGTGCCAGCAGTTACGAGGGACCCGGCCAGCCCCAGCATTTT. V is TRBV6-2 or TRBV6-3 and J is TRBJ1-5, with D perhaps TRBD1 (5 bases). V was shortened by 2 bases and J by 7 bases, with 12 bases between the two germline ends. This CDR3 region has 14 residues. Germline assignment: CDR1 MNHEY and CDR2 SVGEGT.

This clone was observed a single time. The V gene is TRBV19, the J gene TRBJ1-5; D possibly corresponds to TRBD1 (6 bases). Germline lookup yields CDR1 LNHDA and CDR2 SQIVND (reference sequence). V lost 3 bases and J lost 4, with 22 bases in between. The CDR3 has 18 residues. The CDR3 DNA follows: TGTGCCAGTAGTATTGGTCGTGTGGCAGGGGCCAGGAATCAGCCCCAGCATTTT. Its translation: CASSIGRVAGARNQPQHF.

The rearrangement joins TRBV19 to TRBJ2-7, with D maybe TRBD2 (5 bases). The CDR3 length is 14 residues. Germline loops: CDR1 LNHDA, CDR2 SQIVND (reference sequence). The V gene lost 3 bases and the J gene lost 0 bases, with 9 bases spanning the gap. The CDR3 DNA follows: TGTGCCAGTAGTATCCCCGGAGGCTCCTACGAGCAGTACTTC. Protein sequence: CASSIPGGSYEQYF.

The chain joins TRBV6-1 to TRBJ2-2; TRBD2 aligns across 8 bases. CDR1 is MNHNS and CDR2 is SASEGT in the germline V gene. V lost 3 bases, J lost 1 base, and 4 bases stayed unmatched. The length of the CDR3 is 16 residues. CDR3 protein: CASSELLAVNTGELFF. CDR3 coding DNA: TGTGCCAGCAGTGAGTTACTAGCGGTGAACACCGGGGAGCTGTTTTTT.

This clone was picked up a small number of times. In DNA form, the CDR3 reads TGTGCCAGCAGCTTAGAATACAATCAGCCCCAGCATTTT. Amino acids: CASSLEYNQPQHF. V and J are TRBV7-8 and TRBJ1-5; D gene uncertain. CDR1 is SGHVS, CDR2 FQNEAQ, per germline. This CDR3 is 13 amino acids long. The V and J ends lost 1 base and 3 bases respectively, with 4 bases between them. The full variable domain, in which reference TRBV7-8 and TRBJ1-5 provide the parts outside the CDR3, is GAGVSQSPRYKVAKRGQDVALRCDPISGHVSLFWYQQALGQGPEFLTYFQNEAQLDKSGLPSDRFFAERPEGSVSTLKIQRTQQEDSAVYLCASSLEYNQPQHFGDGTRLSIL.